This T cell receptor (beta chain) was profiled in a study of T cells in Graves' hyperthyroidism and ophthalmopathy. Across the whole study: The authors collected peripheral blood at initial diagnosis, before any treatment.

This clonotype was seen repeatedly, ten times or more. Its antigen is undetermined. Researchers took RNA transcripts and amplified the TCR beta CDR3 regions from them. A first-round RT-PCR of the TCR CDR3 used the HTBI primer set. Via MiXCR, TCRdb re-called the multiplex PCR reads, giving one row per CDR3 protein. The sample lists roughly 510,000 distinct CDR3 sequences; roughly 20% were seen once. The V and J ends lost 8 bases and 8 bases respectively, with 3 bases between them. Germline lookup yields CDR1 LGHDT and CDR2 YNNKEL (reference sequence). The CDR3 is made up of 8 amino acids. Whole-study results and caveats: Expanded thyroid clonotypes (above 0.001) were mostly also found in blood.

This receptor was obtained from a man aged 18 to 30 with Graves' hyperthyroidism. Sequencing was performed on blood. This chain uses TRBV3-1 with TRBJ1-2; D unresolved. Written as DNA, the CDR3 is TGTGCCAGCCCGGGCTACACCTTC. It translates to CASPGYTF.